This entry lists 25 T cell receptor beta chains sequenced from one sample in a study of T cells in narcolepsy. Profiling relied on immunoSEQ multiplex PCR, and the TCRdb table lists in-frame clones only, not all of them. The sample records under 30,000 clones, about 85% being singletons. The specimen sequenced was CD45RA- memory CD4+ T cells from PBMCs. The receptors shown here come from a human donor with narcolepsy.

The sample holds a few counts of this clone. This same CDR3 is encoded by further DNA sequences in the sample. The rearrangement joins TRBV6-5 to TRBJ1-5; D gene unclear. Trimming removed 4 bases from V and 7 bases from J, with 8 bases in between. The CDR3 has 12 amino acids. Germline values: CDR1 MNHEY, CDR2 SVGAGI. As DNA, the CDR3 is TGTGCCAGCAGTTTCAGAGGGCAGCCCCAGCATTTT. It translates to CASSFRGQPQHF.

The V and J genes are TRBV10-3 and TRBJ2-1; D gene ambiguous. This CDR3 spans 11 amino acids. Per germline, CDR1 ENHRY and CDR2 SYGVKD. Trimming pared 3 bases from V and 8 bases from J, leaving 5 bases between. The CDR3 reads CAISEGDEQFF. In nucleotides, the CDR3 is TGTGCCATCAGTGAAGGAGATGAGCAGTTCTTC.

The genes are TRBV9 and TRBJ2-7; TRBD2 might be the D (6 bases). The CDR3 contains 15 residues. The germline V gene encodes CDR1 SGDLS and CDR2 YYNGEE. The V end lost 4 bases, the J end lost 7 bases, and 21 bases lay between the germline ends. This chain's CDR3 is CASSPRGTASGEQYF. Here the CDR3 DNA reads TGTGCCAGCAGCCCCCGAGGGACTGCCTCGGGGGAGCAGTACTTC.

In this sample, this clone turned up once. The V and J genes are TRBV28 and TRBJ1-1; the match to TRBD1 covers 9 bases. The germline CDR1 and CDR2 sequences are MDHEN and SYDVKM. The CDR3 runs 15 residues. Trimming cost V 4 bases and J 8 bases; bases outside gene matches: 11. The CDR3 loop reads CASSSPTGGGSEAFF. The CDR3 nucleotides read TGTGCCAGCAGTTCCCCGACAGGGGGTGGATCGGAAGCTTTCTTT.

This chain uses TRBV7-9 with TRBJ1-1; D remains ambiguous. Trimming left V 5 bases short and J 10 bases short, with 17 bases between. CDR3 size: 13 residues. CDR1 SEHNR and CDR2 FQNEAQ come from the germline V gene (reference sequence). The CDR3 bases are TGTGCCAGCAGCCGAGAGGACTACGCGAGAGCTTTCTTT. Amino acids: CASSREDYARAFF.

Notes on this clone: The junction shows a germline mismatch at one end, possibly a read error. The J gene is TRBJ2-5, the V gene TRBV18, with 7 nucleotides matching TRBD2. The last part of the DNA fits TRBJ2-7 better; the J call may be wrong. Germline CDR1 KGHSH, CDR2 LQKENI. The CDR3 is made up of 14 amino acids. The CDR3 region has the DNA TGTGCCAGCTCTCCACTAGCGTCCCACTACGAGCAGTACTTC. Residues: CASSPLASHYEQYF.

This chain joins TRBV19 and TRBJ1-5; D is possibly TRBD1 (6 bases). The V end was cut by 6 bases, the J end by 5 bases, with 17 bases between. The CDR3 runs to 15 residues. Germline V CDR1 and CDR2: LNHDA, SQIVND (reference sequence). The CDR3 sequence is CASSPGGGRDQPQHF. CDR3 coding DNA: TGTGCCAGTAGCCCCGGTGGGGGCAGGGATCAGCCCCAGCATTTT.

This clone was observed a single time. The chain links TRBV6-6 to TRBJ2-1; 7 positions match TRBD2. CDR3 length equals 14 residues. Germline lookup yields CDR1 MNHNY and CDR2 SVGAGI (reference sequence). With 7 bases clipped from V and 4 bases from J, the junction kept 7 bases outside the gene matches. CDR3 in DNA: TGTGCCAGCATGGGAGGGCCTCTTTACAATGAGCAGTTCTTC. Its translation: CASMGGPLYNEQFF.

The chain uses TRBV5-6 and TRBJ2-3; perhaps TRBD2 as D (6 bases). This CDR3 spans 16 amino acids. The V gene's germline CDR1 is SGHDT and CDR2 YYEEEE. The ends were cut back, 4 bases at V and 0 bases at J, with 15 bases in the middle. The CDR3 DNA reads as TGTGCCAGCAGCCCCGGGACTTCCCTTAGCACAGATACGCAGTATTTT. It codes for CASSPGTSLSTDTQYF.

V usage is TRBV30 and J usage is TRBJ2-1; 10 bases fit TRBD2. Germline lookup yields CDR1 GTSNPN and CDR2 SVGIG (reference sequence). J lost 0 bases, V lost 4 bases, and 6 bases had no gene match. The CDR3 has 16 amino acids. CDR3 nucleotides: TGTGCCTGGAATCAAGCGGGAGGGCGCTCCTACAATGAGCAGTTCTTC. The encoded protein is CAWNQAGGRSYNEQFF.

This chain connects TRBV2 to TRBJ2-2; no definite D call. The CDR3 totals 15 residues. In germline, CDR1 is SNHLY, CDR2 FYNNEI. V lost 2 bases and J lost 0, with 7 bases in between. In DNA form, the CDR3 reads TGTGCCAGCAGTGAACTGGCATCGAACACCGGGGAGCTGTTTTTT. Translating gives CASSELASNTGELFF.

CDR3 sequence (DNA): TGTGCCACCAGCAGAGAAGCGGTCAGTGCCAAAAACATTCAGTACTTC. As protein: CATSREAVSAKNIQYF. The chain combines TRBV15 with TRBJ2-4, with D possibly matching TRBD2 (5 bases). The V gene's germline CDR1 is LNHNV and CDR2 YYDKDF (reference sequence). The length of the CDR3 is 16 residues. The V end lost 0 bases, the J end lost 1 base, and 10 bases lay between the germline ends.

V and J are TRBV28 and TRBJ2-7; D might be TRBD2 (5 bases). The CDR3 is 13 residues long. Germline lookup yields CDR1 MDHEN and CDR2 SYDVKM. Deletions cut 7 bases from V and 4 bases from J, with 14 bases between. CDR3 loop: CASTKTGIYEQYF. The CDR3 nucleotides are TGTGCCAGCACCAAAACGGGGATTTACGAGCAGTACTTC.

The CDR3 DNA reads TGTGCCTCAATCCCCGGGGGCGGGAGGGTTCTGGGTGAGCAGTTCTTC. It is translated as CASIPGGGRVLGEQFF. This chain joins TRBV19 and TRBJ2-1; 9 nucleotides line up with TRBD2. V was clipped by 11 bases and J by 9 bases; unmatched bases: 20. The CDR3 has 16 residues. From germline, CDR1 is LNHDA and CDR2 SQIVND (reference sequence).

This clone was recorded once. This chain connects TRBV7-2 to TRBJ2-5, with 11 bases that match TRBD2. Germline V lookup: CDR1 SGHTA, CDR2 FQGNSA. The CDR3 contains 14 residues. The junction had 8 bases not matched to a gene; V was cut back by 3 bases and J by 11 bases. The CDR3: CASSFLAGGEEQYF. Here the CDR3 DNA reads TGTGCCAGCAGCTTCCTAGCGGGAGGTGAGGAGCAGTACTTC.

This clone showed up just a few times. This sequence joins TRBV6-1 and TRBJ1-5; 8 nucleotides align to TRBD1. CDR1 is MNHNS, CDR2 SASEGT, per germline. The CDR3 length is 16 residues. J was trimmed by 4 bases and V by 4 bases; bases with no gene match: 9. The DNA of the CDR3 is TGTGCCAGCAGTGGTGGACAGGGCTTTCCAAATCAGCCCCAGCATTTT. It codes for CASSGGQGFPNQPQHF.

This clone was seen just once. This chain connects TRBV6-5 to TRBJ1-2; D uncertain. The CDR3 length is 12 residues. The germline V gene has CDR1 MNHEY and CDR2 SVGAGI. Between the trimmed V and J ends, which lost 5 bases and 5 bases, there was a span of 9 bases. The CDR3 DNA reads TGTGCCAGCAGTGAGCGCAGATATGGCTACACCTTC. Its translation: CASSERRYGYTF.

This chain joins TRBV19 and TRBJ1-2; no clear D. CDR1 is LNHDA and CDR2 is SQIVND in the germline V gene (reference sequence). The V end was cut by 4 bases, the J end by 0 bases, with 12 bases between. The CDR3 is 15 amino acids. CDR3 protein: CASSTRFSTNYGYTF. CDR3 in DNA: TGTGCCAGTAGTACCCGCTTCAGTACTAACTATGGCTACACCTTC.

In the case of this clone: Compared with germline, one end of the junction differs, possibly owing to a read error. The V call is TRBV2, the J call TRBJ2-7, with D hard to call. Germline values: CDR1 SNHLY, CDR2 FYNNEI. The CDR3 runs 17 residues. The chain's CDR3 is CASSETPAATPSDEQYF. CDR3 DNA: TGTGCCAGCAGTGAAACCCCCGCGGCTACCCCCTCCGACGAGCAGTACTTC.

The gene calls are TRBV18 and TRBJ1-2, with D possibly being TRBD1 (5 bases). CDR1 and CDR2 from the germline V gene are KGHSH and LQKENI. This CDR3 is built from 13 residues. The V end lost 3 bases, the J end lost 6 bases, and 11 bases lay between the germline ends. The CDR3 protein is CASSPGAVNGYTF. For the CDR3, the DNA is TGTGCCAGCTCACCTGGGGCAGTTAATGGCTACACCTTC.

The chain couples TRBV27 to TRBJ2-7; 10 nucleotides agree with TRBD2. The CDR3 sequence is 15 residues long. Per the germline V gene, CDR1 is MNHEY and CDR2 is SMNVEV (reference sequence). J gave up 2 bases and V 2 bases, and 3 bases lay outside the gene matches. In DNA form, the CDR3 reads TGTGCCAGCAGTTTAATAGCGGGAGGCACCTACGAGCAGTACTTC. It yields the protein CASSLIAGGTYEQYF.

The V call is TRBV7-2, the J call TRBJ1-3, with 7 bases that match TRBD1. J gave up 3 bases and V 1 base, and 3 bases lay outside the gene matches. The CDR3 consists of 15 residues. Germline V lookup: CDR1 SGHTA, CDR2 FQGNSA. This CDR3 is CASSLDDRVGNTIYF. The CDR3 nucleotides read TGTGCCAGCAGCTTAGACGACAGGGTTGGAAACACCATATATTTT.

The chain carries TRBV19 and TRBJ2-7; 13 bases line up with TRBD2. Germline lookup yields CDR1 LNHDA and CDR2 SQIVND (reference sequence). J lost 4 bases, V lost 6 bases, and 3 bases had no gene match. The CDR3 covers 14 residues. The CDR3, as DNA: TGTGCCAGTAGCCCGACTAGCGGGGGGTACGAGCAGTACTTC. The encoded protein is CASSPTSGGYEQYF.

The chain has TRBV15 and TRBJ2-7, with TRBD2 as a possible D gene (6 bases). Germline V gene lookup returns CDR1 LNHNV and CDR2 YYDKDF (reference sequence). The CDR3 extends over 15 amino acids. Trimming shortened V by 3 bases and J by 3 bases, and 15 bases separated the two germline ends. CDR3 in amino acids: CATSRGVGGSYEQYF. CDR3 sequence (DNA): TGTGCCACCAGCAGGGGGGTTGGGGGGAGCTACGAGCAGTACTTC.

Within the sample, this clone is medium-sized (0.01 to 0.1%). The chain couples TRBV21-1 to TRBJ2-7; TRBD1, the D gene given by the table, was not confirmed from the DNA. TRBV21-1 constitutes a pseudogene. This CDR3 region has 14 residues. CDR3 sequence reads: CASRGTGLSYEQYF. The CDR3 nucleotides read TGTGCCAGCAGGGGGACAGGGCTCTCCTACGAGCAGTACTTC.